This record covers a single TCR beta chain. Its antigen is unknown. TCRB transcripts that were expressed got sequenced, as all of the isolated RNA had been reverse transcribed. Method: immunoSEQ multiplex PCR; TCRdb's copy keeps in-frame clones and lacks some. The table lists hundreds of thousands of clones, roughly 14% of them singletons, with approximately 0.035% in the top ten. Every donor provided one heparinised blood draw, which averaged around 120 mL. Every sorted population was more than 95% pure. Germline-derived CDR1 and CDR2 are MNHEY and SMNVEV (reference sequence). CDR3 length: 14 amino acids. Trimming stripped 4 bases from V and 3 bases from J, with 10 bases between. This sample was taken from a study of beta chain features in type 1 diabetes. Overall study findings and caveats: High-TCR-expressing cells could be over-represented by cDNA sequencing.

The sample consisted of naive CD4+ T cells from blood. This TCR was recovered from a man aged 30 to 45 in good health. The chain employs TRBV27 and TRBJ2-1, with no clear D. CDR3 sequence reads: CASSSRLGYNEQFF. The DNA of the CDR3 is TGTGCCAGCAGTTCAAGGCTGGGCTACAATGAGCAGTTCTTC.